The 13 T cell receptor beta chains given below trace back to one sample, sequenced in a study of identical twins. One entry per CDR3 protein results from TCRdb running MiXCR on the 5' RACE reads. The sample contains 500,000 to 600,000 distinct CDR3 sequences, approximately 22% of which appear only once. These records were also assigned to another study, of T cells expressing NK-cell markers.

Sequences were obtained from CD4+ T cells sorted from blood. These receptors originate from a woman aged 18-29 years in good health.

This rearrangement joins TRBV20-1 to TRBJ1-1; the match to TRBD1 covers 9 bases. The CDR3 sequence is 16 residues long. Per germline, CDR1 DFQATT and CDR2 SNEGSKA (reference sequence). The J segment lost 3 bases and the V segment lost 6 bases, leaving 14 bases of the junction unmatched. The DNA for the CDR3 is TGCAGTGCGACAACCGGGACAGGGAGTCTGTACACTGAAGCTTTCTTT. Protein product: CSATTGTGSLYTEAFF.

This clonotype has a handful of counts. The chain links TRBV6-2 or TRBV6-3 to TRBJ2-7; no clear D gene. Trimming removed 7 bases from V and 0 bases from J, with 16 bases in between. The germline gives CDR1 MNHEY, CDR2 SVGEGT. This CDR3 is built from 15 residues. The CDR3 sequence is CASKYRTATSYEQYF. The CDR3 DNA is TGTGCCAGCAAGTACCGGACGGCCACCTCCTACGAGCAGTACTTC.

This clonotype showed up just a few times. V gene TRBV20-1 combines with J gene TRBJ2-1; 14 nucleotides align to TRBD2. J lost 9 bases, V lost 4 bases, and 8 bases had no gene match. The CDR3 consists of 15 residues. In germline, CDR1 is DFQATT, CDR2 SNEGSKA (reference sequence). This chain's CDR3 is CSAKKTSGRAGEQFF. CDR3 in DNA: TGCAGTGCTAAAAAGACTAGCGGGAGGGCGGGTGAGCAGTTCTTC.

This clonotype was picked up one time. V is TRBV5-1 and J is TRBJ2-7; D remains unclear. The CDR3 length is 14 residues. With 2 bases removed from V and 4 bases from J, the gap between germline ends came to 13 bases. Germline CDR1 SGHRS, CDR2 YFSETQ. CDR3 amino acids: CASSLMGLKYEQYF. In nucleotides, the CDR3 is TGCGCCAGCAGCTTAATGGGCCTCAAATACGAGCAGTACTTC.

The chain couples TRBV30 to TRBJ1-6; no firm D call. V shed 0 bases and J shed 18 bases, with 15 bases lying between them. The CDR3 loop spans 12 amino acids. In germline, CDR1 is GTSNPN, CDR2 SVGIG (reference sequence). CDR3 region: CAWSVLEKMPHF. CDR3 DNA: TGTGCCTGGAGTGTTCTGGAGAAGATGCCCCACTTT.

This clonotype was counted a few times. The chain couples TRBV6-6 to TRBJ1-3; unclear D gene. This CDR3 is 16 amino acids long. Trimming removed 0 bases from V and 4 bases from J, with 13 bases in between. CDR1 and CDR2 (germline): MNHNY, SVGAGI (reference sequence). This CDR3 is CASSYSSWAVGNTIYF. CDR3 DNA: TGTGCCAGCAGTTACTCGAGCTGGGCGGTAGGAAACACCATATATTTT.

This clonotype was seen only a few times. This chain links TRBV5-1 with TRBJ1-1; D is unclear. V was clipped by 2 bases and J by 4 bases, with 6 bases between them. Germline assignment: CDR1 SGHRS and CDR2 YFSETQ. This CDR3 region has 12 residues. DNA for the CDR3: TGCGCCAGCAGCTTCCCGGGCACTGAAGCTTTCTTT. Its protein product is CASSFPGTEAFF.

This clonotype came up a few times. The chain is built from TRBV20-1 and TRBJ1-4, with D possibly being TRBD1 (5 bases). The CDR3 is 12 residues long. CDR1 is DFQATT, CDR2 SNEGSKA, per germline (reference sequence). V shed 0 bases and J shed 10 bases, with 9 bases lying between them. The CDR3 coding sequence is TGCAGTGCTAGAGATGTTGGGGGAAAACTGTTTTTT. This codes for CSARDVGGKLFF.

The rearrangement joins TRBV11-2 to TRBJ2-3; 8 bases map to TRBD2. CDR3 length: 15 residues. After removal of 1 base from V and 3 bases from J, the junction contained 3 bases not matched to a gene. The germline V gene has CDR1 SGHAT and CDR2 FQNNGV. The CDR3 coding sequence is TGTGCCAGCAGCTTAGCGGGGGGGAATACAGATACGCAGTATTTT. Residues: CASSLAGGNTDTQYF.

The chain links TRBV3-1 to TRBJ1-1; unclear D gene. The CDR3 spans 13 residues. Germline-derived CDR1 and CDR2 are LGHDT and YNNKEL (reference sequence). Trimming removed 3 bases from V and 1 base from J, with 6 bases in between. CDR3 protein: CASSQLGNTEAFF. The CDR3 region has the DNA TGTGCCAGCAGCCAGCTAGGGAACACTGAAGCTTTCTTT.

This clonotype was seen a handful of times. The CDR3 nucleotides read TGTGCCAGCAGCTTGGGGGATTTTTACGGCTACACCTTC. Its translation: CASSLGDFYGYTF. The chain joins TRBV11-2 to TRBJ1-2, with D maybe TRBD1 (5 bases). Germline CDR1 is SGHAT and CDR2 is FQNNGV. V was clipped by 3 bases and J by 8 bases, with 13 bases between them. The CDR3 consists of 13 residues.

The chain has TRBV7-8 and TRBJ2-5; 8 nucleotides agree with TRBD1. Germline V gene sequence: CDR1 SGHVS, CDR2 FQNEAQ. This CDR3 has 15 amino acids. V lost 2 bases and J lost 6; bases outside the gene matches: 8. CDR3 sequence (DNA): TGTGCCAGCAGCTTATCGACAGGGGCTGGGAAGACCCAGTACTTC. This codes for CASSLSTGAGKTQYF.

CDR3 in amino acids: CASSLREFSYNEQFF. The CDR3 bases are TGTGCCAGCAGCTTACGGGAGTTCTCCTACAATGAGCAGTTCTTC. The gene calls are TRBV7-9 and TRBJ2-1; TRBD2 is a possible D gene (6 bases). V gave up 2 bases and J gave up 0 bases, with 8 bases separating them. The germline V gene encodes CDR1 SEHNR and CDR2 FQNEAQ (reference sequence). The CDR3 runs 15 residues. Together with reference TRBV7-9 and TRBJ2-1, the CDR3 gives the full variable domain: DTGVSQNPRHKITKRGQNVTFRCDPISEHNRLYWYRQTLGQGPEFLTYFQNEAQLEKSRLLSDRFSAERPKGSFSTLEIQRTEQGDSAMYLCASSLREFSYNEQFFGPGTRLTVL.